This is a list of T cell receptor beta chains from one sample in a study of metastatic and nonmetastatic thyroid tumors. TCRdb re-called clones via MiXCR from the PCR reads. The sample records roughly 6,100 clones, 34% being singletons. The sequencing input was adjacent normal tissue. Source of these receptors: a male donor with papillary thyroid cancer or a benign thyroid nodule (not recorded which). Some clones in this sample may be carry-over from other donors' samples. CDR3s include the opening cysteine and the closing phenylalanine or tryptophan. The D gene is left open where the match is weak. Rows may omit the clone size; those that give it use once, few, many or a size class.

DNA: TGTGCCAGCAGCCATGGACTAGCGGGAGCCACAGATACGCAGTATTTT; CDR3: CASSHGLAGATDTQYF; size: once; V: TRBV3-1; D: TRBD2; length: 16; J: TRBJ2-3
DNA: TGTGCCAGCAGTTTTACAGGGGGCTCTGGCTACACCTTC; CDR3: CASSFTGGSGYTF; size: few; V: TRBV27; D: TRBD1; length: 13; J: TRBJ1-2
DNA: TGTGCCAGCAGTGAAATAAATCAGCCCCAGCATTTT; CDR3: CASSEINQPQHF; size: -; V: TRBV6-1; D: -; length: 12; J: TRBJ1-5
DNA: TGCAGTGCTCCCAGGGGGGGTGTGAACACTGAAGCTTTCTTT; CDR3: CSAPRGGVNTEAFF; size: medium-sized; V: TRBV20-1; D: TRBD1; length: 14; J: TRBJ1-1
DNA: TGTGCCAGCAGCGCACCCCGGGGGGCGTCGTTCTTC; CDR3: CASSAPRGASFF; size: -; V: TRBV7-3; D: -; length: 12; J: TRBJ2-1
DNA: TGTGCCAGCAGCTCTCACAACAGGGGTCAAGAGACCCAGTACTTC; CDR3: CASSSHNRGQETQYF; size: -; V: TRBV12-3/TRBV12-4; D: TRBD1; length: 15; J: TRBJ2-5
DNA: TGTGCCAGCAGCTTAGTTGGGGAAGGCTATGGCTACACCTTC; CDR3: CASSLVGEGYGYTF; size: -; V: TRBV7-9; D: -; length: 14; J: TRBJ1-2
DNA: TGCGCCAGCAGTGAAAGGAGAGAGAGAAATGGCTACACCTTC; CDR3: CASSERRERNGYTF; size: -; V: TRBV10-1; D: -; length: 14; J: TRBJ1-2
DNA: TGTGCCACCAGTGAGAGGACTAGCGGGCGGGAGACCCAGTACTTC; CDR3: CATSERTSGRETQYF; size: large; V: TRBV24-1; D: TRBD2; length: 15; J: TRBJ2-5
DNA: TGTGCCAGCAAGACTAGCGGGGGCCAGAACAATGAGCAGTTCTTC; CDR3: CASKTSGGQNNEQFF; size: -; V: TRBV11-2; D: TRBD2; length: 15; J: TRBJ2-1
DNA: TGTGCCAGCAGCCATGCCGGGACAGGCCGACTTGGAGAGCAGTACTTC; CDR3: CASSHAGTGRLGEQYF; size: -; V: TRBV3-1; D: TRBD1; length: 16; J: TRBJ2-7
DNA: TGTGCCACCAGCAGAGATAACCTAGCGGGAGTCGAGGCGGATAAGCAGTATTTT; CDR3: CATSRDNLAGVEADKQYF; size: -; V: TRBV15; D: TRBD2; length: 18; J: TRBJ2-3
DNA: TGTGCCAGCCGCGGACAGGGGGCGAGCAATCAGCCCCAGCATTTT; CDR3: CASRGQGASNQPQHF; size: few; V: TRBV6-1; D: TRBD1; length: 15; J: TRBJ1-5
DNA: TGTGCCAGTAGTACCGTACCGGGACACTATGGCTACACCTTC; CDR3: CASSTVPGHYGYTF; size: few; V: TRBV19; D: -; length: 14; J: TRBJ1-2
DNA: TGTGCCAGCAGCCTCAGGGAGACTAATGAAAAACTGTTTTTT; CDR3: CASSLRETNEKLFF; size: few; V: TRBV12-3/TRBV12-4; D: -; length: 14; J: TRBJ1-4
DNA: TGCGCCAGCAGCCGGAACTACCAATATCAAGTGGAGACCCAGTACTTC; CDR3: CASSRNYQYQVETQYF; size: large; V: TRBV5-1; D: -; length: 16; J: TRBJ2-5
DNA: TGTGCCAGCGCCTTAGCGGGAGTAGAAGAGCAGTACTTC; CDR3: CASALAGVEEQYF; size: few; V: TRBV28; D: TRBD2; length: 13; J: TRBJ2-7
DNA: TGCAGTGCTGAATCCCGGGACAGGGGGAAGTACGAGCAGTACTTC; CDR3: CSAESRDRGKYEQYF; size: -; V: TRBV20-1; D: TRBD1; length: 15; J: TRBJ2-7
DNA: TGTGCCACCAGTGATACCGGGACAGGGGGTCCCGGGGCCAACGTCCTGACTTTC; CDR3: CATSDTGTGGPGANVLTF; size: -; V: TRBV24-1; D: TRBD1; length: 18; J: TRBJ2-6